These 9 T cell receptor beta chains originate from one sample sequenced in a study of T cells after yellow fever vaccination. Each CDR3 protein is one row after TCRdb ran MiXCR on the 5' RACE reads. The profile shows fewer than 450,000 distinct CDR3 sequences, 9.5% to 13% of them singletons. Sequences were derived from PBMCs, sampled on the day of the first yellow fever vaccination. These receptors were taken from a man aged 18 to 35 who received the YFV17D yellow fever vaccine.

This clonotype was observed a few times. This sequence joins TRBV7-6 and TRBJ2-2; weak D call: TRBD1 (6 bases). CDR1 and CDR2 (germline): SGHVS, FNYEAQ. The ends were cut back, 5 bases at V and 2 bases at J, with 12 bases in the middle. The CDR3 spans 15 residues. CDR3 loop: CASSTGTRNTGELFF. The CDR3 coding sequence is TGTGCCAGCAGCACCGGGACACGCAACACCGGGGAGCTGTTTTTT. The full variable domain, completed using reference TRBV7-6 and TRBJ2-2, is GAGVSQSPRYKVTKRGQDVALRCDPISGHVSLYWYRQALGQGPEFLTYFNYEAQQDKSGLPNDRFSAERPEGSISTLTIQRTEQRDSAMYRCASSTGTRNTGELFFGEGSRLTVL.

This clonotype was found a few times. The rearrangement uses TRBV9 and TRBJ2-5; TRBD2 matches 12 bases. Germline CDR1 is SGDLS and CDR2 is YYNGEE. V was pared by 6 bases and J by 5 bases, with 14 bases of the junction left unmatched. The CDR3 spans 17 residues. This CDR3 reads CASTSSPSGGAWETQYF. The CDR3 nucleotides are TGTGCCAGCACCAGTAGTCCTAGCGGGGGGGCCTGGGAGACCCAGTACTTC. Together with reference TRBV9 and TRBJ2-5, the CDR3 gives the full variable domain: DSGVTQTPKHLITATGQRVTLRCSPRSGDLSVYWYQQSLDQGLQFLIQYYNGEERAKGNILERFSAQQFPDLHSELNLSSLELGDSALYFCASTSSPSGGAWETQYFGPGTRLLVL.

This rearrangement joins TRBV6-2 or TRBV6-3 to TRBJ2-3; TRBD1 matches at 8 bases. Germline CDR1 is MNHEY and CDR2 is SVGEGT. V gave up 0 bases and J gave up 0 bases; unmatched junction bases: 5. CDR3 length: 17 amino acids. The DNA of the CDR3 is TGTGCCAGCAGTTACTCCCCGGACAGGGCTAGCACAGATACGCAGTATTTT. Its translation: CASSYSPDRASTDTQYF.

In DNA, the CDR3 is TGTGCCAGCAGGCTCCTTTCAACCGGGGAGCTGTTTTTT. Protein sequence: CASRLLSTGELFF. The rearrangement links TRBV7-3 to TRBJ2-2, with no clear D. This CDR3 spans 13 amino acids. CDR1 and CDR2 (germline): SGHTA, FQGTGA. Trimming removed 6 bases at V and 5 bases at J, with 10 bases between.

This sequence joins TRBV6-1 and TRBJ1-1, with D possibly matching TRBD1 (6 bases). With 3 bases removed from V and 1 base from J, the gap between germline ends came to 18 bases. This CDR3 spans 17 amino acids. Germline loops: CDR1 MNHNS, CDR2 SASEGT. The CDR3: CASSDPEQGRSNTEAFF. CDR3 sequence (DNA): TGTGCCAGCAGTGATCCCGAACAGGGAAGGTCGAACACTGAAGCTTTCTTT.

This clonotype has more than one count but fewer than ten. The chain employs TRBV4-1 and TRBJ1-5; 7 bases fit TRBD1. The ends lost 3 bases at V and 3 bases at J; junction bases unmatched: 8. The CDR3 is 16 residues long. Germline V gives CDR1 MGHRA, CDR2 YSYEKL. As DNA, the CDR3 is TGCGCCAGCAGCCACCCAGTCGACAGGGCCAATCAGCCCCAGCATTTT. Encoded protein: CASSHPVDRANQPQHF.

The chain uses TRBV18 and TRBJ2-4, with 7 bases identical to TRBD1. V was pared by 4 bases and J by 8 bases, with 5 bases of the junction left unmatched. Germline V lookup: CDR1 KGHSH, CDR2 LQKENI. The CDR3 totals 13 residues. CDR3 residues: CASSRTGNDIQYF. DNA of the CDR3: TGTGCCAGCTCACGGACAGGCAATGACATTCAGTACTTC.

This chain uses TRBV4-3 with TRBJ2-6, with D unresolved. The CDR3 is made up of 16 amino acids. Trimming stripped 4 bases from V and 0 bases from J, with 10 bases between. CDR1 is LGHNA and CDR2 is YSLEER in the germline V gene. The CDR3 sequence: CASSPYGVSGANVLTF. As DNA, the CDR3 is TGCGCCAGCAGCCCTTACGGTGTCTCTGGGGCCAACGTCCTGACTTTC.

The rearrangement links TRBV27 to TRBJ1-2; D gene unclear. V was trimmed by 0 bases and J by 8 bases, leaving 10 bases between them. Germline values: CDR1 MNHEY, CDR2 SMNVEV (reference sequence). This CDR3 comprises 13 residues. The CDR3 is CASSLSSGGGYTF. CDR3 DNA sequence: TGTGCCAGCAGTTTATCGTCGGGAGGGGGCTACACCTTC.